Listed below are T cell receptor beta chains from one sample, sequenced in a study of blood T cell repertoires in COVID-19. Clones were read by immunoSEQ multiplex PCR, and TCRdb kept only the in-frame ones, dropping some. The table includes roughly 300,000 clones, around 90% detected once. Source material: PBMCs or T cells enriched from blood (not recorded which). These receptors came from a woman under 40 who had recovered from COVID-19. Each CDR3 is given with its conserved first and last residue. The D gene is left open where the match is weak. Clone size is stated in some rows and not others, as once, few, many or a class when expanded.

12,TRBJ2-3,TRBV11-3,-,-,TGTGCCAGCAGCTTCGAGGGAGATACGCAGTATTTT,CASSFEGDTQYF
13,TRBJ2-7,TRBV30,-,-,TGTGCCTGGATGCGCCAGGGAAACTACGAGCAGTACTTC,CAWMRQGNYEQYF
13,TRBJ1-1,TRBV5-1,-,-,TGCGCCAGCTCTCTGGACATGAACACTGAAGCTTTCTTT,CASSLDMNTEAFF
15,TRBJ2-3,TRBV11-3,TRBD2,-,TGTGCCAGCAGCCAGGGACTAGCGGGAGTGGATACGCAGTATTTT,CASSQGLAGVDTQYF
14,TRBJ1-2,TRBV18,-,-,TGTGCCAGCTCACCGGGACATCTCTTCTATGGCTACACCTTC,CASSPGHLFYGYTF
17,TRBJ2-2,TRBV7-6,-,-,TGTGCCAGCAGCCCCTACCTGCCGGGACTCCACACCGGGGAGCTGTTTTTT,CASSPYLPGLHTGELFF
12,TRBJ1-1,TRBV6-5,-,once,TGTGCCAGCCACAGTCCAGGGTCTGAAGCTTTCTTT,CASHSPGSEAFF
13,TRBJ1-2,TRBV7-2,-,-,TGTGCCATTCTCTTGGGGGGTGTCTATGGCTACACCTTC,CAILLGGVYGYTF
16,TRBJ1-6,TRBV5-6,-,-,TGTGCCAGCAGCTCAGGGATACGGTCCTATAATTCACCCCTCCACTTT,CASSSGIRSYNSPLHF
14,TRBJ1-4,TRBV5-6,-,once,TGTGCCAGCAGCCTCCGGGGTGCTAATGAAAAACTGTTTTTT,CASSLRGANEKLFF
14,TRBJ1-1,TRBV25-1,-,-,TGTGCCAGCAGTGAAAGATTGGGAGGCACTGAAGCTTTCTTT,CASSERLGGTEAFF
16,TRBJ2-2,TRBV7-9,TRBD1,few,TGTGCCAGCAGCTTAGGAGGGACAGTTAGCGCCGGGGAGCTGTTTTTT,CASSLGGTVSAGELFF